The present TCR beta chain was sequenced within a study of blood T cell repertoires in COVID-19. Background on the study: Spain, Italy and the United States supplied samples that represented acute and convalescent COVID-19.

Libraries were prepared by immunoSEQ multiplex PCR; TCRdb keeps only in-frame clonotypes and omits some of them. The table lists a few hundred thousand clones, roughly 84% of them singletons. CDR3 size: 14 residues. V gave up 3 bases and J gave up 2 bases, with 11 bases separating them. Germline V gives CDR1 MNHEY, CDR2 SMNVEV (reference sequence). This chain connects TRBV27 to TRBJ2-7, with D perhaps matching TRBD2 (6 bases). This TCR was recovered from a man in his sixties with acute or convalescent COVID-19. Sequencing was performed on peripheral blood. CDR3 sequence: CASSLSSGAYEQYF. The CDR3 DNA is TGTGCCAGCAGTTTGAGTAGCGGTGCCTACGAGCAGTACTTC.